The rows below give T cell receptor beta chains drawn from one sample of a study of T cell responses to AZD1222 COVID-19 vaccine. Profiling relied on immunoSEQ multiplex PCR, and the TCRdb table lists in-frame clones only, not all of them. This repertoire shows 160,000 or so clones, about 89% found once; its top ten account for 1.5% to 2%. The material was peripheral blood, obtained on day 0 of AZD1222 vaccination. All receptors derive from an adult in good health. Both conserved end residues are part of each CDR3. The D gene is left open where the match is weak. Clone size is given for some rows only: seen once, a few or many times, or a class if the clone is expanded.

v_gene	abundance	d_gene	j_gene	CDR3nt	CDR3aa
TRBV30	-	-	TRBJ2-7	TGTGCCTGGAGTCTCCGGGTCTCCTACGAGCAGTACTTC	CAWSLRVSYEQYF
TRBV11-2	-	TRBD2	TRBJ2-1	TGTGCCAGCAGCTTAGGACTAGCGGGAGCCGGCGAGCAGTTCTTC	CASSLGLAGAGEQFF
TRBV5-1	-	-	TRBJ1-6	TGCGCCAGCAGCTTGGGGCAGGGTAATTCACCCCTCCACTTT	CASSLGQGNSPLHF
TRBV6-1	-	-	TRBJ1-5	TGTGCCAGCAGTGAAGTTGGAGGAGGCAATCAGCCCCAGCATTTT	CASSEVGGGNQPQHF
TRBV6-5	once	-	TRBJ2-7	TGTGCCAGCAGGCTGGGCGGGCCGACCTACGAGCAGTACTTC	CASRLGGPTYEQYF
TRBV10-2	-	-	TRBJ1-2	TGCGCCAGCAGTGAGGGGCCCAGGGAAGCGAACTATGGCTACACCTTC	CASSEGPREANYGYTF
TRBV9	few	TRBD1	TRBJ1-4	TGTGCCAGCAGCCCGGGACAGGTCAATGAAAAACTGTTTTTT	CASSPGQVNEKLFF
TRBV6-5	-	TRBD1	TRBJ1-2	TGTGCCAGCAGTTTGGGGCAGGGGGGTCGCTACACCTTC	CASSLGQGGRYTF
TRBV6-1	once	-	TRBJ1-1	TGTGCCAGCAGCCGGAGCGTCGGAACTGAAGCTTTCTTT	CASSRSVGTEAFF
TRBV2	-	-	TRBJ2-2	TGTGCCAGCAGCGACAGGGAGGCGAACACCGGGGAGCTGTTTTTT	CASSDREANTGELFF
TRBV10-3	-	-	TRBJ2-2	TGTGCCATCAGCCGGAGCGGCCAGGAAAACACCGGGGAGCTGTTTTTT	CAISRSGQENTGELFF
TRBV27	-	-	TRBJ1-1	TGTGCCAGCAGTTTTGACCGGACAGCAAGATTGAACACTGAAGCTTTCTTT	CASSFDRTARLNTEAFF
TRBV28	-	-	TRBJ2-3	TGTGCCAGCAGTTTCCTACAGGGAGACCTCACAGATACGCAGTATTTT	CASSFLQGDLTDTQYF
TRBV3-1/TRBV3-2	-	TRBD1	TRBJ2-6	TGTGCCAGCAGCCAAAGGTTCAGAACGGGACAGGGGACTGGGGCCAACGTCCTGACTTTC	CASSQRFRTGQGTGANVLTF
TRBV27	-	-	TRBJ1-1	TGTGCCAGCAGTTTATATGGGGCGAGCTTGAACACTGAAGCTTTCTTT	CASSLYGASLNTEAFF
TRBV5-5	-	-	TRBJ1-4	TGTGCCAGCAGCTTCGGACAGTTAAATGAAAAACTGTTTTTT	CASSFGQLNEKLFF
TRBV10-2	-	-	TRBJ1-1	TGCGCCAGCAGTGGCCTGTATGAAGCTTTCTTT	CASSGLYEAFF
TRBV9	-	TRBD2	TRBJ2-2	TGTGCCACCCAGCGGGGGTTGGACACCGGGGAGCTGTTTTTT	CATQRGLDTGELFF
TRBV5-6	-	-	TRBJ1-1	TGTGCCAGCAGCTTGAACTCTATCCGTGGCACTGAAGCTTTCTTT	CASSLNSIRGTEAFF
TRBV28	-	-	TRBJ1-6	TGTGCCAGCAGTCCCCTCAGTGGAGGGGGTTCACCCCTCCACTTT	CASSPLSGGGSPLHF
TRBV12-3/TRBV12-4	-	-	TRBJ2-2	TGTGCCCGAGGGGCGGACACCGGGGAGCTGTTTTTT	CARGADTGELFF
TRBV10-3	-	TRBD1	TRBJ1-5	TGTGCCACTAACACAGGGGAGGATCAGCCCCAGCATTTT	CATNTGEDQPQHF
TRBV2	-	-	TRBJ2-1	TGTGCCAGCAGTGACCAGGCGTTTGGCAATGAGCAGTTCTTC	CASSDQAFGNEQFF
TRBV7-8	-	-	TRBJ2-2	TGTGCCAGCAGCCCTCGGGTAAAGGGCGGAACCGGGGAGCTGTTTTTT	CASSPRVKGGTGELFF
TRBV4-2	-	-	TRBJ1-3	TGTGCCAGCAGCCAACTCGAGGGGGGTGGAAACACCATATATTTT	CASSQLEGGGNTIYF
TRBV6-5	once	TRBD1	TRBJ1-4	TGTGCCAGCAGATCGGACAGGGGGAGTGAAAAACTGTTTTTT	CASRSDRGSEKLFF
TRBV7-2	few	-	TRBJ2-7	TGTGCCAGCAGCTTAGCTGGCGGACCCTACGAGCAGTACTTC	CASSLAGGPYEQYF
TRBV28	-	TRBD1	TRBJ1-2	TGTGCCAGCAGTTTATCAGGGGGCTTGGGCTATGGCTACACCTTC	CASSLSGGLGYGYTF
TRBV5-1	-	-	TRBJ2-1	TGCGCCAGCAGCTTGGGGGGGAAAAACAATGAGCAGTTCTTC	CASSLGGKNNEQFF
TRBV7-9	-	TRBD1	TRBJ2-7	TGTGCCAGCAGCTCAGAGGGGGCAGGGACCTACTACGAGCAGTACTTC	CASSSEGAGTYYEQYF
TRBV6-1	-	TRBD1	TRBJ2-5	TGTGCCAGCAGTGAAGGTTCGGCAGGGGGTGCGGAGACCCAGTACTTC	CASSEGSAGGAETQYF
TRBV9	many	-	TRBJ2-2	TGTGCCAGCAGCCCCCGGGGTTTCGGGGTCACCGGGGAGCTGTTTTTT	CASSPRGFGVTGELFF
TRBV5-1	-	TRBD2	TRBJ2-7	TGCGCCAGCAGCCCCAGCGGGAGTGGTTACGAGCAGTACTTC	CASSPSGSGYEQYF
TRBV29-1	-	TRBD2	TRBJ2-3	TGCAGCGGTACCGTAGCGGGGGCGGGGACAGATACGCAGTATTTT	CSGTVAGAGTDTQYF
TRBV14	-	-	TRBJ1-1	TGTGCCAGCAGCCAGGGGGGACCTCTATACTTGAACACTGAAGCTTTCTTT	CASSQGGPLYLNTEAFF
TRBV3-1/TRBV3-2	once	-	TRBJ2-2	TGTGCCAGCAGCCAATTTCATAAGGCCGACAGTCGCCCCGGGGAGCTGTTTTTT	CASSQFHKADSRPGELFF
TRBV6-6	-	TRBD2	TRBJ2-1	TGTGCCAGCAGTTGGACTAGCGGGAGCAATGAGCAGTTCTTC	CASSWTSGSNEQFF
TRBV5-1	-	-	TRBJ2-1	TGCGCCAGCAGCTTGGAGGGGGGGCGGGGGCATTACAATGAGCAGTTCTTC	CASSLEGGRGHYNEQFF
TRBV28	-	-	TRBJ2-2	TGTGCCAGCAGTTTAGCGGTCCTGCGGTCCGGGGAGCTGTTTTTT	CASSLAVLRSGELFF
TRBV5-6	-	TRBD2	TRBJ2-7	TGTGCCAGCAGCTTGTCTGGCGGGAGGGCCTACGAGCAGTACTTC	CASSLSGGRAYEQYF
TRBV2	-	-	TRBJ1-5	TGTGCCAGCAGTCCCCCCGGGGGAATGGGCAATCAGCCCCAGCATTTT	CASSPPGGMGNQPQHF
TRBV19	-	-	TRBJ2-1	TGTGCCAGTAGTATGAGTGATTTTAATGAGCAGTTCTTC	CASSMSDFNEQFF
TRBV5-4	-	TRBD2	TRBJ2-2	TGTGCCAGCAGCACGCGACTAGCGGCGGACACCGGGGAGCTGTTTTTT	CASSTRLAADTGELFF
TRBV12-3/TRBV12-4	-	-	TRBJ2-7	TGTGCCAGCAGTTTTTTTTCTCGCGAGCAGTACTTC	CASSFFSREQYF
TRBV11-2	-	TRBD1	TRBJ1-2	TGTGCCAGCAGCGCAGGACAGGGCCACTATGGCTACACCTTC	CASSAGQGHYGYTF
TRBV5-1	-	-	TRBJ1-2	TGCGCCAGCACAGAATCGGACGGTACCTATGGCTACACCTTC	CASTESDGTYGYTF